The following is a TCR beta chain sequence with its context. The data belong to a study of OX40 agonist ivuxolimab in advanced cancers. At the level of the study: Patients were given ivuxolimab, an antibody that agonizes OX40 (CD134). Earlier treatment with anti-PD-1, anti-PD-L1 or anti-CTLA-4 was permitted, and 30% to 40% had received some.

Trimming cost V 2 bases and J 4 bases, with 14 bases left between them. Looked up from germline, CDR1 is MGHRA and CDR2 is YSYEKL. CDR3 length: 15 residues. Patients were excluded for autoimmune disease history or systemic immunosuppression. TCRdb's copy holds only in-frame clones and misses some; the assay was immunoSEQ multiplex PCR. The profile covers tens of thousands of clones, with around 90% appearing a single time and roughly 1% taken by the ten largest. The chain uses TRBV4-1 and TRBJ1-1; the D gene is possibly TRBD1 (6 bases). This material consisted of CD4+ or CD8+ T cells sorted from blood, taken in a trial of the OX40 agonist ivuxolimab. The TCR originated in an adult with an advanced solid tumor such as melanoma, head and neck, liver or kidney cancer. This chain's CDR3 is CASSQTGTGRTEAFF. The DNA of the CDR3 is TGCGCCAGCAGCCAAACAGGGACGGGGCGCACTGAAGCTTTCTTT.